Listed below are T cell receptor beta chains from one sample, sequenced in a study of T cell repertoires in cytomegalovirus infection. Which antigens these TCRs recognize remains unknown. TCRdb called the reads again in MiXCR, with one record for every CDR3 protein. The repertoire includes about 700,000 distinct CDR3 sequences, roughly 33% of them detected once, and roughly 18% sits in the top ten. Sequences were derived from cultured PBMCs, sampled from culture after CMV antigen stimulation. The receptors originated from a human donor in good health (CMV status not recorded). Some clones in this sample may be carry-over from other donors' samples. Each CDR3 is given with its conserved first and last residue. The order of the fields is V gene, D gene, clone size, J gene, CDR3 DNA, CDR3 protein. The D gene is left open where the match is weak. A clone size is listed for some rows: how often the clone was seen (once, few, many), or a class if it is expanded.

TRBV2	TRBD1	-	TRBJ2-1	TGTGCCAGCAGGAAGACAGGGGGCTCCTACAATGAGCAGTTCTTC	CASRKTGGSYNEQFF
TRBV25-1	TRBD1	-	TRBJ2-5	TGTGCCAGCAGCCTTGGACAGGGATTCGGGACCCAGTACTTC	CASSLGQGFGTQYF
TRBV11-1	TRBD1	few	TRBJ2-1	TGTGCCAGCAGCTTAGGTCTACGGGACAGCATAACTTATGAGCAGTTCTTC	CASSLGLRDSITYEQFF
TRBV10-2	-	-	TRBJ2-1	TGCGCCAGCAGTGATCCCTACCGTAGCGGCTTTTTCGATGAGCAGTTCTTC	CASSDPYRSGFFDEQFF
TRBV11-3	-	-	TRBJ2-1	TGTGCCAGCCAGGACCGACAAGGAGGGAATGAGCAGTTCTTC	CASQDRQGGNEQFF
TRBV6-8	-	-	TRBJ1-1	TGTGCCAGCATCGACAGAGAGAACACTGAAGCTTTCTTT	CASIDRENTEAFF
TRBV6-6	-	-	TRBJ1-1	TGTGCCAGCAGTGAGTCAGGGTGGGACGCTGAAGCTTTCTTT	CASSESGWDAEAFF
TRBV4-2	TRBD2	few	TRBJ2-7	TGTGCCAGCAGCCAAGAAGTTCGGTACTTTAGCGGGGGGGCCTACGAGCAGTACTTC	CASSQEVRYFSGGAYEQYF
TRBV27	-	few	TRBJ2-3	TGTGCCAGCAGTTTAGGTGGACTTGCAGATACGCAGTATTTT	CASSLGGLADTQYF
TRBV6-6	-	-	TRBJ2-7	TGTGCCAGCAGTTACCGGACAGAAACCTACGAGCAGTACTTC	CASSYRTETYEQYF